These T cell receptor beta chains were read from a single sample in a study of blood T cell repertoires in COVID-19. Sequenced by immunoSEQ multiplex PCR; TCRdb stores in-frame clones only, minus some. The profile covers just under 35,000 clones, with around 87% appearing a single time and 44% taken by the ten largest. Sequencing was carried out using peripheral blood. These receptors all stem from a human donor in a cohort sampled during active COVID-19. CDR3s include the opening cysteine and the closing phenylalanine or tryptophan. A D gene is named only where the DNA matches it firmly. Clone size appears in some rows only: once, few, many, or a class for an expanded clone.

J: TRBJ2-7
D: TRBD2
size: .
V: TRBV5-1
CDR3: CASSRAGVAGVWYF
DNA: TGCGCCAGCAGCCGAGCTGGAGTAGCGGGGGTCTGGTACTTC

J: TRBJ2-1
D: TRBD2
size: .
V: TRBV24-1
CDR3: CATSDRSGGPTRSSYNEQFF
DNA: TGTGCCACCAGTGACCGTAGCGGGGGGCCGACGCGAAGCTCCTACAATGAGCAGTTCTTC

J: TRBJ2-7
D: .
size: .
V: TRBV6-6
CDR3: CASSYSPGARSNEQYF
DNA: TGTGCCAGCAGTTATTCACCTGGGGCCAGATCCAACGAGCAGTACTTC

J: TRBJ2-5
D: .
size: .
V: TRBV19
CDR3: CASSNAHAGKETQYF
DNA: TGTGCCAGTAGTAACGCCCATGCGGGCAAAGAGACCCAGTACTTC

J: TRBJ2-3
D: .
size: .
V: TRBV5-1
CDR3: CASSLGESTDTQYF
DNA: TGCGCCAGCAGCTTGGGGGAGAGCACAGATACGCAGTATTTT

J: TRBJ2-2
D: TRBD1
size: once
V: TRBV19
CDR3: CASRMTGANTGELFF
DNA: TGTGCCAGTAGAATGACAGGGGCGAACACCGGGGAGCTGTTTTTT

J: TRBJ1-1
D: TRBD1
size: .
V: TRBV2
CDR3: CASTGQGRAEAFF
DNA: TGTGCCAGCACCGGACAGGGGAGAGCTGAAGCTTTCTTT

J: TRBJ2-2
D: TRBD1
size: .
V: TRBV7-2
CDR3: CASSRDRATGELFF
DNA: TGTGCCAGCAGCCGGGACAGGGCCACCGGGGAGCTGTTTTTT

J: TRBJ2-7
D: .
size: .
V: TRBV6-5
CDR3: CASANLGQSGEQYF
DNA: TGTGCCAGCGCAAACTTAGGACAGAGCGGCGAGCAGTACTTC

J: TRBJ1-4
D: .
size: .
V: TRBV28
CDR3: CASSSRGTNEKLFF
DNA: TGTGCCAGCAGTTCGCGGGGGACTAATGAAAAACTGTTTTTT

J: TRBJ2-3
D: TRBD2
size: .
V: TRBV6-2/TRBV6-3
CDR3: CASSQQRGASSFRVTDTQYF
DNA: TGTGCCAGCAGTCAACAGCGGGGGGCAAGCTCATTTCGCGTCACAGATACGCAGTATTTT

J: TRBJ2-3
D: .
size: .
V: TRBV7-2
CDR3: CASNLVAQITDTQYF
DNA: TGTGCCAGCAACCTGGTAGCGCAGATCACAGATACGCAGTATTTT

J: TRBJ1-6
D: TRBD1
size: .
V: TRBV2
CDR3: CASSVRDSYNSPLHF
DNA: TGTGCCAGCAGTGTCCGGGACAGCTATAATTCACCCCTCCACTTT